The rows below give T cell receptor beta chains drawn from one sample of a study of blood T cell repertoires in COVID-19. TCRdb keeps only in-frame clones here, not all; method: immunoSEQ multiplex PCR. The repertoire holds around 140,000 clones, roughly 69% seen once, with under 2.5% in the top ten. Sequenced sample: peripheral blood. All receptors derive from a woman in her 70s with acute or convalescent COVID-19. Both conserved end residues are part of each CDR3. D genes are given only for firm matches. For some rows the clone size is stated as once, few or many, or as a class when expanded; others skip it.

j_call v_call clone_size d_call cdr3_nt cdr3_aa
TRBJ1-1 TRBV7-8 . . TGTGCCAGCAGCCCTTTTGGGGGGAGGAACACTGAAGCTTTCTTT CASSPFGGRNTEAFF
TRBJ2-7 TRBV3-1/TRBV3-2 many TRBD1 TGTGCCAGCAGCCGGGACAGGCGGACCTACGAGCAGTACTTC CASSRDRRTYEQYF
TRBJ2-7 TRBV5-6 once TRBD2 TGTGCCAGCAGCTCCAAAGCGGGAGCCTCCTACGAGCAGTACTTC CASSSKAGASYEQYF
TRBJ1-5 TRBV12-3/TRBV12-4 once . TGTGCCAGCGGGCCTACTGGCTATCAGCCCCAGCATTTT CASGPTGYQPQHF
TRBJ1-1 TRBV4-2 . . TGTGCCAGCAGTCTAACAGGTAACACTGAAGCTTTCTTT CASSLTGNTEAFF
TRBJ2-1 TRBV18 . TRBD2 TGTGCCAGCTCACCACAATATTGGAGGGAGGGCCGCTCCTACAATGAGCAGTTCTTC CASSPQYWREGRSYNEQFF
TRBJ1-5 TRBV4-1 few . TGCGCCAGCAGCCAAGGCGGAGGGAGAGGGGAACATCAGCCCCAGCATTTT CASSQGGGRGEHQPQHF
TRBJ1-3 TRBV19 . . TGTGCCAGTAGTAACGGTAACTCTGGAAACACCATATATTTT CASSNGNSGNTIYF
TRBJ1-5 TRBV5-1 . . TGCGCCAGCAGCCTAGGTGGTTCTCAGCCCCAGCATTTT CASSLGGSQPQHF
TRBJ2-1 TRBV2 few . TGTGCCAGCAGTGAATCTGTGGGACTGGATCGTAATGAGCAGTTCTTC CASSESVGLDRNEQFF
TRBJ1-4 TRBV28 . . TGTGCCAGCAGCTCCGGGACACTTCCAACTAATGAAAAACTGTTTTTT CASSSGTLPTNEKLFF
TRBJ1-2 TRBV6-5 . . TGTGCCAGCAGTTACTCAGGGAGCTATGGCTACACCTTC CASSYSGSYGYTF
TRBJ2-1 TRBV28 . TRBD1 TGTGCCAGCAGTTCCGCCGACAGGGGGCTCTACAATGAGCAGTTCTTC CASSSADRGLYNEQFF
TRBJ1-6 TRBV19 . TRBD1 TGTGCCAGTTCGGCCGGGACAGTAAATTCACCCCTCCACTTT CASSAGTVNSPLHF
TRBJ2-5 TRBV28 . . TGTGCCAGCAGTCCTGGCGGGATGCAAGAGACCCAGTACTTC CASSPGGMQETQYF
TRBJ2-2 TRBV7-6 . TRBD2 TGTGCCAGCAGCTTCAGCGGGGCGAACACCGGGGAGCTGTTTTTT CASSFSGANTGELFF
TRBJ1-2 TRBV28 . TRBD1 TGTGCCAGCATTGAAGGGGGCCGGGCTTTCGGTGGCTACACCTTC CASIEGGRAFGGYTF
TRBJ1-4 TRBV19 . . TGTGCCAGTGGCCAGGGACTGAATGAAAAACTGTTTTTT CASGQGLNEKLFF
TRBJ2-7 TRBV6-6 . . TGTGCCAGCAGTTTACACGTGGAGCTCGGGGAGCAGTACTTC CASSLHVELGEQYF
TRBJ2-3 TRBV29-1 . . TGCAGCGCTGCGGGTTACGATACGCAGTATTTT CSAAGYDTQYF
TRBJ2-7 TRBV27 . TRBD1 TGTGCCAGCAGTATAATGACAGGGGCAAGCCACGAGCAGTACTTC CASSIMTGASHEQYF
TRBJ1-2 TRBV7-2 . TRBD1 TGTGCCAGCAGCTTAGTAGACAGGGTTTTTGGCTATGGCTACACCTTC CASSLVDRVFGYGYTF
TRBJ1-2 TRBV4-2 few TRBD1 TGTGCCAGCAGCCACGACAGGGGGGGCTACACCTTC CASSHDRGGYTF
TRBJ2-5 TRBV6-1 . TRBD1 TGTGCCAGCAGTGACCGACAGGGGCAGACCCAGTACTTC CASSDRQGQTQYF
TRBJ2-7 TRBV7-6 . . TGTGCCAGCAGCCCCACCGGCGGGGGCCCCCCGGGCTCCTACGAGCAGTACTTC CASSPTGGGPPGSYEQYF
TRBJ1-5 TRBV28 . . TGTGCCAGCAGTACCGCAGGGTGGGGGCCCCAGCATTTT CASSTAGWGPQHF
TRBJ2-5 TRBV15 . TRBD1 TGTGCCACCAGCTGGGGACAGGGGGCAGGGGAGACCCAGTACTTC CATSWGQGAGETQYF
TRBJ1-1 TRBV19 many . TGTGCCAGTAGTCCCCAGGGGCCGAACACTGAAGCTTTCTTT CASSPQGPNTEAFF
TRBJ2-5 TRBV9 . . TGTGCCAGCAGCGTAGAAGGCAGGCAAGAGACCCAGTACTTC CASSVEGRQETQYF
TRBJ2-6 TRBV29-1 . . TGCAGCGCAATCGGTCTTGCCAACGTCCTGACTTTC CSAIGLANVLTF
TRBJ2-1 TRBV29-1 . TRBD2 TGCAGCGTTTCACTAGCGGCATCCTACAATGAGCAGTTCTTC CSVSLAASYNEQFF
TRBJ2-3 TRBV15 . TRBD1 TGTGCCACCAGCAGTTATCAGGGGGGCACAGATACGCAGTATTTT CATSSYQGGTDTQYF
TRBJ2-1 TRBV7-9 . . TGTGCCAGCAGCTTACTGGAGAGGTCCTACAATGAGCAGTTCTTC CASSLLERSYNEQFF
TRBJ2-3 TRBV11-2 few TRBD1 TGTGCCAGCAGCTTAGGGACAGGGGGCACAGATACGCAGTATTTT CASSLGTGGTDTQYF
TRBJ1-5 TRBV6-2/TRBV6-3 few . TGTGCCAGCAGTTACTCGACGGCGGGTCAGCCCCAGCATTTT CASSYSTAGQPQHF